The 25 T cell receptor beta chains below all came from one sample that was sequenced in a study of blood T cell repertoires in COVID-19. Sequenced by immunoSEQ multiplex PCR; TCRdb stores in-frame clones only, minus some. The profile shows about 76,000 clones, approximately 85% of them singletons. Sequenced sample: peripheral blood. All receptors derive from a human donor in a cohort sampled during active COVID-19.

The gene calls are TRBV5-1 and TRBJ2-3; D uncertain. The CDR3 has 12 amino acids. Germline V lookup: CDR1 SGHRS, CDR2 YFSETQ. Trimming removed 4 bases from V and 3 bases from J, with 6 bases in between. Here the CDR3 DNA reads TGCGCCAGCAGCCCGGAGACAGATACGCAGTATTTT. Translating gives CASSPETDTQYF.

The chain links TRBV7-7 to TRBJ2-7, with TRBD1 matching 9 bases. Germline CDR1 reads SSHAT; CDR2 reads FNYEAQ (reference sequence). CDR3 length equals 16 residues. J lost 2 bases, V lost 5 bases, and 10 bases had no gene match. The CDR3 spells CASSPASGQGPYEQYF. CDR3 bases: TGTGCCAGCAGCCCCGCGTCGGGACAGGGCCCCTACGAGCAGTACTTC.

The rearrangement uses TRBV5-6 and TRBJ2-1; 7 bases map to TRBD1. The CDR3 totals 13 residues. Germline V gives CDR1 SGHDT, CDR2 YYEEEE. Germline trimming cut 4 bases from V and 10 bases from J; bases unmatched to any gene: 8. The CDR3 here is CASSPNDRAEQFF. The CDR3 DNA sequence: TGTGCCAGCAGCCCGAATGACAGGGCCGAGCAGTTCTTC.

CDR3 loop: CASSWTSPETQYF. CDR3 DNA sequence: TGCGCCAGCAGCTGGACTAGTCCAGAGACCCAGTACTTC. The chain has TRBV4-1 and TRBJ2-5; 7 nucleotides match TRBD2. The V gene's germline CDR1 is MGHRA and CDR2 YSYEKL. The V and J ends lost 5 bases and 4 bases, in that order; junction bases with no gene match: 4. This CDR3 is built from 13 residues.

The J gene is TRBJ1-5, the V gene TRBV6-5; TRBD1 is a possible D gene (6 bases). With 5 bases removed from V and 3 bases from J, the gap between germline ends came to 11 bases. Looked up from germline, CDR1 is MNHEY and CDR2 is SVGAGI. The CDR3 runs 14 residues. The CDR3 DNA is TGTGCCAGCAGTATGGGGACACACAATCAGCCCCAGCATTTT. Encoded protein: CASSMGTHNQPQHF.

The rearrangement links TRBV5-1 to TRBJ1-1; 8 bases match TRBD1. V gave up 4 bases and J gave up 8 bases; unmatched junction bases: 10. Germline V gene lookup returns CDR1 SGHRS and CDR2 YFSETQ. The length of the CDR3 is 14 residues. The CDR3 spells CASSAFLGQGEAFF. The CDR3 nucleotides are TGCGCCAGCAGCGCCTTTCTAGGACAGGGCGAAGCTTTCTTT.

The chain is built from TRBV5-4 and TRBJ2-7, with a weak D call TRBD1 (6 bases). V shed 5 bases and J shed 0 bases, with 12 bases lying between them. The V gene's germline CDR1 is SGHNT and CDR2 YYREEE (reference sequence). The CDR3 consists of 14 residues. In DNA, the CDR3 is TGTGCCAGCAGGAACGGGGACACCTCCTACGAGCAGTACTTC. This sequence encodes CASRNGDTSYEQYF.

The gene calls are TRBV4-1 and TRBJ2-7; D call uncertain. The CDR3 spans 14 residues. The V end lost 4 bases, the J end lost 5 bases, and 15 bases lay between the germline ends. The V gene's germline CDR1 is MGHRA and CDR2 YSYEKL. CDR3 region: CASSPFSRYHEQYF. CDR3 bases: TGCGCCAGCAGCCCCTTTTCACGGTATCACGAGCAGTACTTC.

The chain combines TRBV3-1 (or the pseudogene TRBV3-2) with TRBJ1-2; the D gene is possibly TRBD1 (6 bases). V was clipped by 4 bases and J by 3 bases, with 9 bases between them. CDR1 LGHDT and CDR2 YNNKEL come from the germline V gene (reference sequence). The CDR3 length is 13 residues. The CDR3 coding sequence is TGTGCCAGCAGCCGACAGGCTGACTATGGCTACACCTTC. Amino acids: CASSRQADYGYTF.

This clone has just one count. The rearrangement uses TRBV14 and TRBJ2-5, with 7 bases matching TRBD2. The CDR3 is made up of 16 amino acids. Germline V gene lookup returns CDR1 SGHDN and CDR2 FVKESK. V shed 4 bases, J shed 2 bases, and the junction held 10 bases outside the gene matches. As DNA, the CDR3 is TGTGCCAGCAGCCCACTGGGGGGGGTGCGACAAGAGACCCAGTACTTC. Its translation: CASSPLGGVRQETQYF.

This clone was seen a few times. The chain employs TRBV5-1 and TRBJ2-7; 9 bases are shared with TRBD1. CDR3 length: 15 amino acids. J was trimmed by 3 bases and V by 1 base; bases with no gene match: 5. Germline CDR1 and CDR2: SGHRS and YFSETQ. This chain's CDR3 is CASSLIPGQGYEQYF. For the CDR3, the DNA is TGCGCCAGCAGCTTGATCCCGGGACAGGGCTACGAGCAGTACTTC. The whole variable domain, remainder taken from reference TRBV5-1 and TRBJ2-7, is KAGVTQTPRYLIKTRGQQVTLSCSPISGHRSVSWYQQTPGQGLQFLFEYFSETQRNKGNFPGRFSGRQFSNSRSEMNVSTLELGDSALYLCASSLIPGQGYEQYFGPGTRLTVT.

This chain joins TRBV12-2 and TRBJ1-5; the D call of TRBD1 is as the table states it, not checked on the DNA. TRBV12-2 corresponds to a pseudogene. This CDR3 is 15 amino acids long. CDR3 nucleotide sequence: TGTGCACGACAACCGGGACAGGGGGTGAAGCAGCCCCAGCATTTT. As protein: CARQPGQGVKQPQHF.

This clone was detected a few times. The chain employs TRBV18 and TRBJ1-6; D might be TRBD1 (5 bases). The germline V and J ends were trimmed by 3 bases and 7 bases, with 13 bases remaining between them. This CDR3 is built from 15 residues. Per the germline V gene, CDR1 is KGHSH and CDR2 is LQKENI. The CDR3 spells CASSPTGVGNSPLHF. CDR3 sequence (DNA): TGTGCCAGCTCACCCACGGGGGTCGGGAATTCACCCCTCCACTTT.

The chain couples TRBV2 to TRBJ1-5, with D possibly TRBD1 on 5 matching bases. V was trimmed by 2 bases and J by 0 bases, leaving 14 bases between them. CDR1 and CDR2 from the germline V gene are SNHLY and FYNNEI. CDR3 size: 17 residues. CDR3 amino acids: CASSELRVAYSNQPQHF. CDR3 sequence (DNA): TGTGCCAGCAGTGAACTCAGGGTGGCTTATAGCAATCAGCCCCAGCATTTT. The whole variable domain, remainder taken from reference TRBV2 and TRBJ1-5, is EPEVTQTPSHQVTQMGQEVILRCVPISNHLYFYWYRQILGQKVEFLVSFYNNEISEKSEIFDDQFSVERPDGSNFTLKIRSTKLEDSAMYFCASSELRVAYSNQPQHFGDGTRLSIL.

The rearrangement joins TRBV3-1 (or the pseudogene TRBV3-2) to TRBJ2-1; 10 bases are shared with TRBD2. V gave up 3 bases and J gave up 4 bases; unmatched junction bases: 3. The V gene's germline CDR1 is LGHDT and CDR2 YNNKEL (reference sequence). The CDR3 contains 15 residues. Here the CDR3 DNA reads TGTGCCAGCAGCCAGGGGACTAGCGATTACAATGAGCAGTTCTTC. Residues: CASSQGTSDYNEQFF.

The V gene is TRBV6-5, the J gene TRBJ1-2, with D unclear. The CDR3 contains 14 residues. CDR1 is MNHEY, CDR2 SVGAGI, per germline. Trimming took 0 bases from V and 4 from J, leaving 9 bases between them. The DNA for the CDR3 is TGTGCCAGCAGTTACTCGCGGCACCTCTATGGCTACACCTTC. This codes for CASSYSRHLYGYTF.

This chain links TRBV19 with TRBJ1-4; tentative D call: TRBD1 (6 bases). V lost 11 bases, J lost 3 bases, and 19 bases lay in between. Germline-derived CDR1 and CDR2 are LNHDA and SQIVND (reference sequence). CDR3 size: 15 residues. The CDR3: CAGIRGEVSNEKLFF. CDR3 DNA: TGTGCCGGAATCAGGGGTGAGGTCTCTAATGAAAAACTGTTTTTT.

The CDR3 region is CASINSRQGRTEAFF. The CDR3 coding sequence is TGTGCCAGCATCAACTCGCGGCAGGGTCGAACTGAAGCTTTCTTT. V and J are TRBV6-5 and TRBJ1-1; possibly TRBD1 for D (5 bases). The CDR3 extends over 15 amino acids. Germline CDR1 and CDR2: MNHEY and SVGAGI. The V end was cut by 7 bases, the J end by 5 bases, with 20 bases between.

V gene TRBV6-5 combines with J gene TRBJ2-7; possibly TRBD1 for D (6 bases). V was trimmed by 4 bases and J by 2 bases, leaving 15 bases between them. In germline, CDR1 is MNHEY, CDR2 SVGAGI. The CDR3 contains 15 residues. CDR3 bases: TGTGCCAGCAGTTTTAGGACAGATCCCCCCTACGAGCAGTACTTC. Protein: CASSFRTDPPYEQYF.

This clone was seen more than once but under ten times. This chain uses TRBV2 with TRBJ1-1; 9 nucleotides match TRBD1. Germline CDR1 SNHLY, CDR2 FYNNEI. This CDR3 has 15 amino acids. V trimming: 4 bases; J trimming: 1 base; junction bases outside the gene matches: 4. The CDR3 nucleotides read TGTGCCAGCAGTGGACAGGGGGTTGGGAACACTGAAGCTTTCTTT. Translation gives CASSGQGVGNTEAFF.

The rearrangement joins TRBV9 to TRBJ2-1, with a possible D match to TRBD2 (6 bases). This CDR3 comprises 13 residues. CDR1 is SGDLS, CDR2 YYNGEE, per germline. V lost 4 bases to trimming and J lost 8 bases, with 13 bases between them. CDR3 in DNA: TGTGCCAGCAGCCCCCGCGGGGCACATGAGCAGTTCTTC. Its translation is CASSPRGAHEQFF. Complete variable domain (other parts from reference TRBV9 and TRBJ2-1): DSGVTQTPKHLITATGQRVTLRCSPRSGDLSVYWYQQSLDQGLQFLIQYYNGEERAKGNILERFSAQQFPDLHSELNLSSLELGDSALYFCASSPRGAHEQFFGPGTRLTVL.

This clone was recorded a few times. This chain uses TRBV5-1 with TRBJ1-1; D call uncertain. V shed 4 bases and J shed 3 bases, with 13 bases lying between them. This CDR3 has 14 amino acids. Per germline, CDR1 SGHRS and CDR2 YFSETQ. DNA of the CDR3: TGCGCCAGCAGCGTGGGGAGGGCGGACACTGAAGCTTTCTTT. Residues: CASSVGRADTEAFF. The whole variable domain, filled in from reference TRBV5-1 and TRBJ1-1, reads KAGVTQTPRYLIKTRGQQVTLSCSPISGHRSVSWYQQTPGQGLQFLFEYFSETQRNKGNFPGRFSGRQFSNSRSEMNVSTLELGDSALYLCASSVGRADTEAFFGQGTRLTVV.

J is TRBJ2-1 and V is TRBV9, with D perhaps matching TRBD1 (6 bases). Trimming pared 3 bases from V and 5 bases from J, leaving 6 bases between. Germline V gene data show CDR1 as SGDLS and CDR2 as YYNGEE. This CDR3 is 12 amino acids long. The CDR3 coding sequence is TGTGCCAGCAGCGGGGGGCACAATGAGCAGTTCTTC. Amino acids: CASSGGHNEQFF. Full variable domain (rest looked up from reference TRBV9 and TRBJ2-1): DSGVTQTPKHLITATGQRVTLRCSPRSGDLSVYWYQQSLDQGLQFLIQYYNGEERAKGNILERFSAQQFPDLHSELNLSSLELGDSALYFCASSGGHNEQFFGPGTRLTVL.

This clone was counted a few times. This chain connects TRBV20-1 to TRBJ1-2, with no clear D. The V gene's germline CDR1 is DFQATT and CDR2 SNEGSKA (reference sequence). The CDR3 length is 11 residues. Trimming removed 4 bases at V and 5 bases at J, with 8 bases between. Here the CDR3 reads CSATQVYGYTF. The DNA for the CDR3 is TGCAGTGCTACCCAGGTTTATGGCTACACCTTC.

A remark on this clone: Different DNA sequences within this sample yield the same CDR3. The chain recombines TRBV2 with TRBJ1-5; 8 bases line up with TRBD1. The germline CDR1 and CDR2 sequences are SNHLY and FYNNEI. V dropped 8 bases and J dropped 2; count of bases not matched to a gene: 2. This CDR3 has 13 residues. The CDR3 loop is CASGGQGNQPQHF. The CDR3 DNA is TGTGCCAGCGGGGGACAGGGCAATCAGCCCCAGCATTTT.